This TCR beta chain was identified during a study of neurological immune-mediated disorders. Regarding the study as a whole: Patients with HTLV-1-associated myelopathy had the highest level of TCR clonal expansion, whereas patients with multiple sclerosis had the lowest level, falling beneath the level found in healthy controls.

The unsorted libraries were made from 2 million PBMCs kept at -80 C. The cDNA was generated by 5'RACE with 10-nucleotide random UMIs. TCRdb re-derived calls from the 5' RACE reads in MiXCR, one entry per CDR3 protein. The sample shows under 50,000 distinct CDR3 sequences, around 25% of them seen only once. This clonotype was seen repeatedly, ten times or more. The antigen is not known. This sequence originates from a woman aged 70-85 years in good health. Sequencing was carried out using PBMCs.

The CDR3: CASSHRDSPMVSYTF. The CDR3 DNA follows: TGTGCCAGCAGCCACCGGGACAGCCCTATGGTGAGCTACACCTTC. The V call is TRBV7-2, the J call TRBJ1-2, with 7 bases lining up with TRBD1. The CDR3 has 15 amino acids. CDR1 SGHTA and CDR2 FQGNSA come from the germline V gene. J lost 9 bases, V lost 5 bases, and 15 bases had no gene match.